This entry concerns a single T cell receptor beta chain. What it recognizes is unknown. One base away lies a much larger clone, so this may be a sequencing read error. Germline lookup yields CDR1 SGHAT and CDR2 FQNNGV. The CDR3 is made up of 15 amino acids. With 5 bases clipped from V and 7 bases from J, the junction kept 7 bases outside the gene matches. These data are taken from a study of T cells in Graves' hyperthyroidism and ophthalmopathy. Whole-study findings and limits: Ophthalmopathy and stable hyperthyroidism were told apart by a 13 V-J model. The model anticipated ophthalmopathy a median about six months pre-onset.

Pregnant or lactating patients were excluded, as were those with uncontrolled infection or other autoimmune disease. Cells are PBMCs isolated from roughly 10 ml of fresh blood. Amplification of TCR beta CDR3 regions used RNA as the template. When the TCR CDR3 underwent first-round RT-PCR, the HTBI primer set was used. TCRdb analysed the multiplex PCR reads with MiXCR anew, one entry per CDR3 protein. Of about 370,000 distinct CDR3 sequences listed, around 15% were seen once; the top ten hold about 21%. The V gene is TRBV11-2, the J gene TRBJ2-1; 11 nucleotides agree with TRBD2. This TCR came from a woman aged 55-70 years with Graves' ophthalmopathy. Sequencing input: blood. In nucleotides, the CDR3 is TGTGCCAGCAGCCAACTAGCGGGAGATCGTAATGAGCAGTTCTTC. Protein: CASSQLAGDRNEQFF. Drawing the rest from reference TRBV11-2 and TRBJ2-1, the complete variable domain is EAGVAQSPRYKIIEKRQSVAFWCNPISGHATLYWYQQILGQGPKLLIQFQNNGVVDDSQLPKDRFSAERLKGVDSTLKIQPAKLEDSAVYLCASSQLAGDRNEQFFGPGTRLTVL.